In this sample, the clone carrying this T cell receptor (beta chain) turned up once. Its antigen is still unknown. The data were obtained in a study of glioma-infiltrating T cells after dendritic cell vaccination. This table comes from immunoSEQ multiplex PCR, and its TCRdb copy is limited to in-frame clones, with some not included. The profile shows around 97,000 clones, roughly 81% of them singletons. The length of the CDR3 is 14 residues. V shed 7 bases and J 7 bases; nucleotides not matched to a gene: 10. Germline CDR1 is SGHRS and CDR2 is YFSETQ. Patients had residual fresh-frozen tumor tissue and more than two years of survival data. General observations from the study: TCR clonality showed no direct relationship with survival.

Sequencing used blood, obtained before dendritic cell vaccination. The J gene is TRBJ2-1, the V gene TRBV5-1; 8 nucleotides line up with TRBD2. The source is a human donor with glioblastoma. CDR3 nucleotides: TGCGCCAGCGGCCGGGAGGGAGCCTTTAATGAGCAGTTCTTC. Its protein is CASGREGAFNEQFF.